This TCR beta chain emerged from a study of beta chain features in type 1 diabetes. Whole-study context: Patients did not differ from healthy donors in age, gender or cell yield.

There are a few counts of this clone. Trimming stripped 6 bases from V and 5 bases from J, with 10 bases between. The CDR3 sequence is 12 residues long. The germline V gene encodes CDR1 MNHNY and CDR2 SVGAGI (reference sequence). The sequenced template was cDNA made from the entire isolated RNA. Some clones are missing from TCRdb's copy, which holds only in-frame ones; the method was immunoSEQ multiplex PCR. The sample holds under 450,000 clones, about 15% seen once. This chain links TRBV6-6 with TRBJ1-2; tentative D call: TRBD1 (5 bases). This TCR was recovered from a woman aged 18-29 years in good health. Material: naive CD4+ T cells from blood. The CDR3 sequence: CASRWGEYGYTF. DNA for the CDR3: TGTGCCAGCAGGTGGGGGGAGTATGGCTACACCTTC.